Listed here is a single T cell receptor beta chain. Its antigen is still unknown. This specimen comes from a study of cytomegalovirus exposure and HLA in healthy donors. PCR was performed using 60 Vbeta and 13 Jbeta primers. Assay: immunoSEQ multiplex PCR; the TCRdb copy retains only in-frame clones and omits some. The sample holds about 250,000 clones, roughly two thirds seen once. Study-level points and caveats: No immune exposure information besides CMV serostatus was available. As confirmed in vitro, a few CMV-associated chains were specific for CMV antigens. The classifier reportedly diagnosed cytomegalovirus status with high specificity and sensitivity.

Trimming took off 3 bases at V and 8 bases at J, with 16 bases between the two ends. The germline V gene encodes CDR1 LNHDA and CDR2 SQIVND (reference sequence). The CDR3 has 14 amino acids. The J gene is TRBJ1-2, the V gene TRBV19; a possible D gene is TRBD1 (5 bases). The sequencing input was PBMCs. The TCR originated in a female donor in good health and CMV-seronegative. CDR3 sequence: CASSMEQVAQGYTF. The CDR3 DNA follows: TGTGCCAGTAGTATGGAACAGGTGGCTCAGGGCTACACCTTC.